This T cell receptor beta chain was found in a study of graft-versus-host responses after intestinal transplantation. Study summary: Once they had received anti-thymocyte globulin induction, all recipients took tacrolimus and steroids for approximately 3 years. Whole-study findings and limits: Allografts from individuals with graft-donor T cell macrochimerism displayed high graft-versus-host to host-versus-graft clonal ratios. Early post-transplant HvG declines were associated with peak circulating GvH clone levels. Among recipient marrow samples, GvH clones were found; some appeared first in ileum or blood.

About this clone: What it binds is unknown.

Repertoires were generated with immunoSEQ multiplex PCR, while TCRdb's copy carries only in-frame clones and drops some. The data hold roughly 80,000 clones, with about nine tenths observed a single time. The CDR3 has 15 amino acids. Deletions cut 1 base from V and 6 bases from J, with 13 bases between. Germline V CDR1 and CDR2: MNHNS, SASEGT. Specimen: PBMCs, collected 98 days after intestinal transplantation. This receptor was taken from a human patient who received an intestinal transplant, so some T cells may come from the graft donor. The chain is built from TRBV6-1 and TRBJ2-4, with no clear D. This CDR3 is CASSEGLHYSNIQYF. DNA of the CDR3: TGTGCCAGCAGTGAAGGGTTACACTACTCAAACATTCAGTACTTC.